These 10 T cell receptor beta chains originate from one sample sequenced in a study of shared clonotypes between healthy human individuals. Method: immunoSEQ multiplex PCR; TCRdb's copy keeps in-frame clones and lacks some. The repertoire holds over 95,000 clones, with more than 45% as singletons. Sequenced material: PBMCs. These receptors all come from a woman aged 35 to 49 in good health. Some clones in this sample may be carry-over from other donors' samples.

This clone was observed at least ten times. The chain links TRBV28 to TRBJ1-1; D remains ambiguous. The CDR3 has 14 residues. Germline lookup yields CDR1 MDHEN and CDR2 SYDVKM. The V and J ends lost 6 bases and 0 bases respectively, with 11 bases between them. Here the CDR3 DNA reads TGTGCCAGCAGCCCCCCCAAGATGAACACTGAAGCTTTCTTT. Translating gives CASSPPKMNTEAFF.

This clone was counted at least ten times. V is TRBV4-1 and J is TRBJ2-7, with D possibly matching TRBD2 (6 bases). The CDR3 is 16 amino acids. CDR1 and CDR2 from the germline V gene are MGHRA and YSYEKL. Trimming pared 2 bases from V and 0 bases from J, leaving 14 bases between. CDR3 region: CASSQHGGMGSYEQYF. In nucleotides, the CDR3 is TGCGCCAGCAGCCAACATGGGGGGATGGGCTCCTACGAGCAGTACTTC.

This clone was recorded a few times. This chain connects TRBV7-7 to TRBJ2-5; 7 bases are a match to TRBD2. Germline assignment: CDR1 SSHAT and CDR2 FNYEAQ (reference sequence). The ends lost 6 bases at V and 5 bases at J; junction bases unmatched: 6. This CDR3 comprises 13 residues. DNA of the CDR3: TGTGCCAGCAGAGAAGCGGGGCGTGAGACCCAGTACTTC. Residues: CASREAGRETQYF.

This clone has a count of ten or more. Other DNA sequences in the same sample also yield this CDR3. The CDR3 bases are TGCGCCAGCAGCGAGAATAGGCTAGCGGGAGGAGATACGCAGTATTTT. Translation gives CASSENRLAGGDTQYF. The V call is TRBV5-1, the J call TRBJ2-3; 11 nucleotides align to TRBD2. This CDR3 is built from 16 residues. The V and J ends lost 4 bases and 5 bases, in that order; junction bases with no gene match: 9. Germline lookup yields CDR1 SGHRS and CDR2 YFSETQ. Complete variable domain (other parts from reference TRBV5-1 and TRBJ2-3): KAGVTQTPRYLIKTRGQQVTLSCSPISGHRSVSWYQQTPGQGLQFLFEYFSETQRNKGNFPGRFSGRQFSNSRSEMNVSTLELGDSALYLCASSENRLAGGDTQYFGPGTRLTVL.

As for this clone: This may be a read error: a much more frequent sequence differs by one nucleotide. Distinct nucleotide sequences in the sample also encode this CDR3. The chain carries TRBV30 and TRBJ1-5; D uncertain. Looked up from germline, CDR1 is GTSNPN and CDR2 is SVGIG (reference sequence). The CDR3 has 14 residues. Trimming cost V 3 bases and J 1 base, with 10 bases left between them. CDR3 coding DNA: TGTGCCTGGAGCGGGGTGACAAGCAATCAGCCCCAGCATTTT. This codes for CAWSGVTSNQPQHF.

To note about this clone: A read error may explain this, as a much larger clone is one base away. This CDR3 is also generated by other DNA sequences in the sample. V and J are TRBV15 and TRBJ2-2, with 15 nucleotides matching TRBD2. The CDR3 contains 17 residues. The germline V gene encodes CDR1 LNHNV and CDR2 YYDKDF (reference sequence). CDR3 protein: CATSSGLAGGGTGELFF. DNA for the CDR3: TGTGCCACCAGCTCGGGACTAGCGGGAGGCGGTACCGGGGAGCTGTTCTTT.

The gene calls are TRBV10-2 and TRBJ2-7, with 9 positions matching TRBD2. The germline V gene encodes CDR1 WSHSY and CDR2 SAAADI. The CDR3 sequence is 14 residues long. Trimming took 10 bases from V and 0 from J; bases not matched to a gene: 7. The CDR3 bases are TGCGCCACCCGTTTTAGCGGGAGCTCCTACGAGCAGTACTTC. Amino acids: CATRFSGSSYEQYF.

This sequence joins TRBV7-9 and TRBJ2-5; weak D call: TRBD2 (5 bases). Deletions cut 6 bases from V and 9 bases from J, with 8 bases between. Germline V CDR1 and CDR2: SEHNR, FQNEAQ (reference sequence). This CDR3 is built from 10 residues. The CDR3: CASSGAAQYF. CDR3 nucleotides: TGTGCCAGCAGTGGAGCGGCCCAGTACTTC.

This chain connects TRBV6-6 to TRBJ1-2; no reliable D call. The CDR3 contains 13 residues. Germline CDR1 is MNHNY and CDR2 is SVGAGI (reference sequence). Trimming pared 2 bases from V and 3 bases from J, leaving 7 bases between. The CDR3 DNA reads TGTGCCAGCAGTTACCGTCCATACTATGGCTACACCTTC. This translates into CASSYRPYYGYTF.

The chain employs TRBV15 and TRBJ2-5; TRBD2 might be the D (5 bases). The germline V gene encodes CDR1 LNHNV and CDR2 YYDKDF (reference sequence). This CDR3 contains 15 residues. V gave up 0 bases and J gave up 4 bases, with 12 bases separating them. The CDR3 bases are TGTGCCACCAGCAGAGATGGCCAAGGAGGAGAGACCCAGTACTTC. The encoded protein is CATSRDGQGGETQYF.